A selection of T cell receptor beta chains follows, all from one sample in a study of somatic mutations in cytotoxic T cells in rheumatoid arthritis. Assay used: immunoSEQ multiplex PCR; TCRdb lists only in-frame clones, some missing. The sample yields approximately 11,000 clones, 74% seen once. Sequenced input: CD8+ T cells sorted from blood. The receptor source for this set is a man aged 70-80 years in good health. CDR3s include the opening cysteine and the closing phenylalanine or tryptophan. Fields, in order: clone size, D gene, V gene, J gene, CDR3 protein, CDR3 DNA. A D gene is named only where the DNA matches it firmly. Clone size is given for some rows only: seen once, a few or many times, or a class if the clone is expanded.

clone size: once
D gene: TRBD2
V gene: TRBV27
J gene: TRBJ2-1
CDR3 protein: CASSVTGTSGRRNEQFF
CDR3 DNA: TGTGCCAGCAGTGTTACAGGGACTAGCGGGAGACGGAATGAGCAGTTCTTC

clone size: -
D gene: -
V gene: TRBV29-1
J gene: TRBJ2-7
CDR3 protein: CSVVGQLSYEQYF
CDR3 DNA: TGCAGCGTTGTAGGACAGCTCTCCTACGAGCAGTACTTC

clone size: -
D gene: TRBD1
V gene: TRBV7-9
J gene: TRBJ2-7
CDR3 protein: CASSHRDRPYEQYF
CDR3 DNA: TGTGCCAGCAGCCACCGGGACAGACCCTACGAGCAGTACTTC

clone size: few
D gene: -
V gene: TRBV14
J gene: TRBJ1-6
CDR3 protein: CASSQMSNSPLHF
CDR3 DNA: TGTGCCAGCAGCCAAATGTCGAATTCACCCCTCCACTTT

clone size: -
D gene: -
V gene: TRBV7-8
J gene: TRBJ2-2
CDR3 protein: CASSLLQVARELFF
CDR3 DNA: TGTGCCAGCAGCTTGCTGCAGGTAGCAAGGGAGCTGTTTTTT

clone size: -
D gene: TRBD1
V gene: TRBV10-3
J gene: TRBJ1-2
CDR3 protein: CAISEEQGWEGYTF
CDR3 DNA: TGTGCCATCAGTGAGGAACAGGGGTGGGAGGGCTACACCTTC

clone size: -
D gene: TRBD1
V gene: TRBV9
J gene: TRBJ1-2
CDR3 protein: CASSVAGDRGSYGYTF
CDR3 DNA: TGTGCCAGCAGCGTAGCAGGAGACAGGGGAAGCTATGGCTACACCTTC

clone size: -
D gene: -
V gene: TRBV27
J gene: TRBJ2-7
CDR3 protein: CASSLTNPSYEQYF
CDR3 DNA: TGTGCCAGCAGTTTAACTAACCCCTCCTACGAGCAGTACTTC

clone size: -
D gene: -
V gene: TRBV2
J gene: TRBJ2-7
CDR3 protein: CARNAGEQYF
CDR3 DNA: TGTGCCAGGAACGCGGGCGAGCAGTACTTC

clone size: -
D gene: TRBD1
V gene: TRBV29-1
J gene: TRBJ2-7
CDR3 protein: CSVAQGAIYEQYF
CDR3 DNA: TGCAGCGTCGCACAGGGGGCGATCTACGAGCAGTACTTC

clone size: -
D gene: TRBD2
V gene: TRBV6-6
J gene: TRBJ2-1
CDR3 protein: CASGSGGVYNEQFF
CDR3 DNA: TGTGCCAGCGGCAGCGGGGGGGTCTACAATGAGCAGTTCTTC

clone size: -
D gene: -
V gene: TRBV6-5
J gene: TRBJ2-1
CDR3 protein: CASSAGSPVDEQFF
CDR3 DNA: TGTGCCAGCAGTGCCGGGTCCCCAGTGGATGAGCAGTTCTTC

clone size: -
D gene: TRBD2
V gene: TRBV7-8
J gene: TRBJ2-3
CDR3 protein: CASSLGLAGARGDTDTQYF
CDR3 DNA: TGTGCCAGCAGCTTAGGCCTAGCGGGAGCCCGAGGGGACACAGATACGCAGTATTTT

clone size: -
D gene: TRBD1
V gene: TRBV6-5
J gene: TRBJ2-7
CDR3 protein: CASSEGAYSYEQYF
CDR3 DNA: TGTGCCAGCAGTGAGGGGGCCTATTCCTACGAGCAGTACTTC

clone size: few
D gene: TRBD1
V gene: TRBV14
J gene: TRBJ1-1
CDR3 protein: CASSPRDRENTEAFF
CDR3 DNA: TGTGCCAGCAGCCCCCGGGACAGGGAAAACACTGAAGCTTTCTTT

clone size: -
D gene: -
V gene: TRBV4-1
J gene: TRBJ2-2
CDR3 protein: CASSQDPSPNTGELFF
CDR3 DNA: TGCGCCAGCAGCCAAGATCCTAGCCCGAACACCGGGGAGCTGTTTTTT

clone size: -
D gene: -
V gene: TRBV29-1
J gene: TRBJ1-1
CDR3 protein: CSVIHGGGMDTEAFF
CDR3 DNA: TGCAGCGTTATCCACGGGGGGGGAATGGACACTGAAGCTTTCTTT

clone size: -
D gene: -
V gene: TRBV28
J gene: TRBJ1-2
CDR3 protein: CASSLVKGSIERGYTF
CDR3 DNA: TGTGCCAGCAGTTTAGTCAAGGGCTCGATCGAGAGAGGCTACACCTTC

clone size: -
D gene: -
V gene: TRBV19
J gene: TRBJ2-1
CDR3 protein: CASSPRASNSYNEQFF
CDR3 DNA: TGTGCCAGTAGCCCCAGGGCCTCCAACTCCTACAATGAGCAGTTCTTC

clone size: -
D gene: TRBD1
V gene: TRBV11-2
J gene: TRBJ2-2
CDR3 protein: CASRQGQYLTGELFF
CDR3 DNA: TGTGCCAGCAGGCAGGGACAGTATCTCACCGGGGAGCTGTTTTTT

clone size: -
D gene: TRBD1
V gene: TRBV6-1
J gene: TRBJ1-6
CDR3 protein: CASSEAAGGPLDPLHF
CDR3 DNA: TGTGCCAGCAGTGAAGCGGCAGGGGGGCCTTTGGATCCCCTCCACTTT

clone size: few
D gene: -
V gene: TRBV6-4
J gene: TRBJ2-1
CDR3 protein: CASSVQAGVNEQFF
CDR3 DNA: TGTGCCAGCAGTGTGCAGGCCGGGGTGAATGAGCAGTTCTTC

clone size: -
D gene: -
V gene: TRBV9
J gene: TRBJ2-6
CDR3 protein: CASSVWVSGANVLTF
CDR3 DNA: TGTGCCAGCAGCGTATGGGTTAGTGGGGCCAACGTCCTGACTTTC

clone size: -
D gene: -
V gene: TRBV4-2
J gene: TRBJ2-3
CDR3 protein: CASSQELIAAGGTDTQYF
CDR3 DNA: TGTGCCAGCAGCCAAGAATTAATAGCGGCTGGGGGCACAGATACGCAGTATTTT

clone size: -
D gene: TRBD1
V gene: TRBV7-9
J gene: TRBJ2-5
CDR3 protein: CASSSGQGGETQYF
CDR3 DNA: TGTGCCAGCAGTTCCGGACAGGGGGGAGAGACCCAGTACTTC

clone size: -
D gene: -
V gene: TRBV6-1
J gene: TRBJ1-5
CDR3 protein: CASSHTGTNQPQHF
CDR3 DNA: TGTGCCAGCAGCCACACAGGGACCAATCAGCCCCAGCATTTT

clone size: -
D gene: TRBD1
V gene: TRBV19
J gene: TRBJ2-7
CDR3 protein: CASSIRGTGLGEQYF
CDR3 DNA: TGTGCCAGTAGTATAAGGGGGACAGGTCTCGGCGAGCAGTACTTC

clone size: few
D gene: -
V gene: TRBV9
J gene: TRBJ2-3
CDR3 protein: CASSVEGRSTDTQYF
CDR3 DNA: TGTGCCAGCAGCGTAGAGGGAAGGAGCACAGATACGCAGTATTTT

clone size: -
D gene: TRBD1
V gene: TRBV9
J gene: TRBJ1-6
CDR3 protein: CASSVQGASSPLHF
CDR3 DNA: TGTGCCAGCAGCGTACAGGGGGCTAGTTCACCCCTCCACTTT

clone size: -
D gene: -
V gene: TRBV27
J gene: TRBJ1-1
CDR3 protein: CASRLSPNTEAFF
CDR3 DNA: TGTGCCAGCAGACTAAGCCCGAACACTGAAGCTTTCTTT

clone size: -
D gene: -
V gene: TRBV4-1
J gene: TRBJ2-7
CDR3 protein: CASGPVVRSSYEQYF
CDR3 DNA: TGCGCCAGCGGGCCGGTTGTTAGGAGCTCCTACGAGCAGTACTTC

clone size: -
D gene: TRBD2
V gene: TRBV10-3
J gene: TRBJ2-1
CDR3 protein: CAISEPTGTSDYNEQFF
CDR3 DNA: TGTGCCATCAGTGAGCCCACCGGGACTAGCGACTACAATGAGCAGTTCTTC

clone size: -
D gene: TRBD1
V gene: TRBV9
J gene: TRBJ1-2
CDR3 protein: CASQSQGDYGYTF
CDR3 DNA: TGTGCCAGTCAATCGCAGGGGGACTATGGCTACACCTTC

clone size: -
D gene: -
V gene: TRBV23-1
J gene: TRBJ2-7
CDR3 protein: CASSQSSAGIAVRGQYF
CDR3 DNA: TGCGCCAGCAGTCAATCCTCGGCAGGGATTGCCGTACGGGGGCAGTACTTC

clone size: -
D gene: TRBD1
V gene: TRBV5-1
J gene: TRBJ2-1
CDR3 protein: CASSLEVQGTYNEQFF
CDR3 DNA: TGCGCCAGCAGCTTGGAGGTACAGGGGACCTACAATGAGCAGTTCTTC

clone size: -
D gene: TRBD2
V gene: TRBV6-1
J gene: TRBJ2-3
CDR3 protein: CASSELAGDHDTQYF
CDR3 DNA: TGTGCCAGCAGTGAACTAGCGGGAGATCACGATACGCAGTATTTT

clone size: once
D gene: -
V gene: TRBV9
J gene: TRBJ2-7
CDR3 protein: CASSVGEFPYEQYF
CDR3 DNA: TGTGCCAGCAGCGTAGGAGAGTTCCCCTACGAGCAGTACTTC

clone size: -
D gene: -
V gene: TRBV6-5
J gene: TRBJ1-3
CDR3 protein: CASSGPSSGNTIYF
CDR3 DNA: TGTGCCAGCAGCGGACCCAGCTCTGGAAACACCATATATTTT

clone size: -
D gene: -
V gene: TRBV25-1
J gene: TRBJ2-7
CDR3 protein: CASSEFNGNYEQYF
CDR3 DNA: TGTGCCAGCAGTGAATTCAACGGCAACTACGAGCAGTACTTC

clone size: few
D gene: -
V gene: TRBV7-8
J gene: TRBJ2-3
CDR3 protein: CASSLMDGYTDTQYF
CDR3 DNA: TGTGCCAGCAGCCTAATGGACGGCTACACAGATACGCAGTATTTT

clone size: -
D gene: TRBD1
V gene: TRBV7-3
J gene: TRBJ1-2
CDR3 protein: CASSPQGQGAGGYTF
CDR3 DNA: TGTGCCAGCAGCCCGCAAGGACAGGGGGCGGGAGGCTACACCTTC

clone size: -
D gene: -
V gene: TRBV5-6
J gene: TRBJ1-1
CDR3 protein: CASTVGSGRNTEAFF
CDR3 DNA: TGTGCCAGCACCGTCGGGTCAGGGAGGAACACTGAAGCTTTCTTT

clone size: -
D gene: TRBD2
V gene: TRBV7-2
J gene: TRBJ2-7
CDR3 protein: CASSLGRAGNYEQYF
CDR3 DNA: TGTGCCAGCAGCTTAGGGCGAGCGGGGAACTACGAGCAGTACTTC

clone size: -
D gene: TRBD1
V gene: TRBV28
J gene: TRBJ1-6
CDR3 protein: CASKDRGFGNSPLHF
CDR3 DNA: TGTGCCAGCAAGGACAGGGGCTTTGGGAATTCACCCCTCCACTTT

clone size: -
D gene: -
V gene: TRBV9
J gene: TRBJ1-6
CDR3 protein: CASSPGDSPLHF
CDR3 DNA: TGTGCCAGCAGCCCTGGGGATTCACCCCTCCACTTT

clone size: few
D gene: -
V gene: TRBV9
J gene: TRBJ1-2
CDR3 protein: CASSVGSGLYGYTF
CDR3 DNA: TGTGCCAGCAGCGTTGGATCAGGGCTCTATGGCTACACCTTC

clone size: -
D gene: -
V gene: TRBV2
J gene: TRBJ2-3
CDR3 protein: CASSEARGGTDTQYF
CDR3 DNA: TGTGCCAGCAGTGAAGCGAGGGGCGGCACAGATACGCAGTATTTT

clone size: -
D gene: TRBD1
V gene: TRBV28
J gene: TRBJ2-3
CDR3 protein: CASSLGTASSDTQYF
CDR3 DNA: TGTGCCAGCAGTTTAGGGACAGCTTCATCAGATACGCAGTATTTT

clone size: once
D gene: -
V gene: TRBV6-6
J gene: TRBJ2-1
CDR3 protein: CASSYPGRGDEQFF
CDR3 DNA: TGTGCCAGCAGTTATCCTGGCAGGGGGGATGAGCAGTTCTTC

clone size: few
D gene: -
V gene: TRBV3-2
J gene: TRBJ1-2
CDR3 protein: CGTLYGYTF
CDR3 DNA: TGTGGGACCCTCTATGGCTACACCTTC

clone size: -
D gene: -
V gene: TRBV9
J gene: TRBJ2-2
CDR3 protein: CASSVARLSRELFF
CDR3 DNA: TGTGCCAGCAGCGTAGCGCGACTCTCGAGGGAGCTGTTTTTT

clone size: -
D gene: TRBD2
V gene: TRBV7-2
J gene: TRBJ2-5
CDR3 protein: CASSLATSGETQYF
CDR3 DNA: TGTGCCAGCAGCTTAGCGACTAGCGGAGAGACCCAGTACTTC

clone size: -
D gene: -
V gene: TRBV6-6
J gene: TRBJ2-7
CDR3 protein: CASGVDTSYEQYF
CDR3 DNA: TGTGCCAGCGGGGTGGACACTTCCTACGAGCAGTACTTC

clone size: -
D gene: -
V gene: TRBV6-5
J gene: TRBJ2-7
CDR3 protein: CASSYSAGGKSEQYF
CDR3 DNA: TGTGCCAGCAGTTACTCAGCTGGGGGGAAATCCGAGCAGTACTTC

clone size: medium-sized
D gene: TRBD1
V gene: TRBV19
J gene: TRBJ1-1
CDR3 protein: CASSARSTGMNTEAFF
CDR3 DNA: TGTGCCAGTAGTGCCCGATCGACAGGGATGAACACTGAAGCTTTCTTT

clone size: -
D gene: -
V gene: TRBV19
J gene: TRBJ2-1
CDR3 protein: CASSITQVNEQFF
CDR3 DNA: TGTGCCAGTAGTATAACACAGGTCAATGAGCAGTTCTTC

clone size: few
D gene: -
V gene: TRBV7-2
J gene: TRBJ1-5
CDR3 protein: CASSIGEGYRAAQHF
CDR3 DNA: TGTGCCAGCAGCATCGGCGAAGGATACAGGGCGGCCCAGCATTTT

clone size: few
D gene: -
V gene: TRBV13
J gene: TRBJ1-1
CDR3 protein: CASSAGMNTEAFF
CDR3 DNA: TGTGCCAGCAGCGCCGGAATGAACACTGAAGCTTTCTTT

clone size: -
D gene: -
V gene: TRBV7-6
J gene: TRBJ2-3
CDR3 protein: CASSLGTDTQYF
CDR3 DNA: TGTGCCAGCAGCTTAGGGACAGATACGCAGTATTTT

clone size: -
D gene: -
V gene: TRBV5-6
J gene: TRBJ2-7
CDR3 protein: CASSLGVGRDEQYF
CDR3 DNA: TGTGCCAGCAGCTTGGGGGTCGGCAGGGACGAGCAGTACTTC